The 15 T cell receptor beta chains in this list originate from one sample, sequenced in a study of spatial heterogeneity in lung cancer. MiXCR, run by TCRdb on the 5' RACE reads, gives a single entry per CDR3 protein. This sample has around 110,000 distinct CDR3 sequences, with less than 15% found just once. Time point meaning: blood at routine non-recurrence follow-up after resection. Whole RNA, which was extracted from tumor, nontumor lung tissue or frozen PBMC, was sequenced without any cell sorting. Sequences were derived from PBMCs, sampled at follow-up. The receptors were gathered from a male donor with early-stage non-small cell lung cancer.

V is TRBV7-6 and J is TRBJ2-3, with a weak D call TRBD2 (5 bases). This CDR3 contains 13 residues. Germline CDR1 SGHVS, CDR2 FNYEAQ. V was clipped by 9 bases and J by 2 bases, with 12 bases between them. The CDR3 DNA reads TGTGCCAGTGCGGGTCACATCACAGATACGCAGTATTTT. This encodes CASAGHITDTQYF.

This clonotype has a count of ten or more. This CDR3 is CASSLETGGPYEQFF. The CDR3 nucleotides are TGTGCCAGCAGCTTAGAGACGGGGGGGCCCTATGAGCAGTTCTTC. V gene TRBV11-3 combines with J gene TRBJ2-1; TRBD2 matches 8 bases. Germline CDR1 reads SGHNT; CDR2 reads YENEEA. Trimming took 0 bases from V and 8 from J; bases not matched to a gene: 6. This CDR3 region has 15 residues.

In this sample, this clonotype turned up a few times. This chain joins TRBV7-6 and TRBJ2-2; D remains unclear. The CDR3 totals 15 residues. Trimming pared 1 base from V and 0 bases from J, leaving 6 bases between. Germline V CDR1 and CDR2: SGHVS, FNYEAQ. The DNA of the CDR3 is TGTGCCAGCAGCTTAGGTCAGACGAACACCGGGGAGCTGTTTTTT. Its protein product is CASSLGQTNTGELFF.

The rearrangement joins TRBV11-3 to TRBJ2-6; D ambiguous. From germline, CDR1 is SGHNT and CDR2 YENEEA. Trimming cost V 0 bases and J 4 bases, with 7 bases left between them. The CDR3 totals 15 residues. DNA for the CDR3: TGTGCCAGCAGCTTAGACAGGTTAGGGGCCAACGTCCTGACTTTC. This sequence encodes CASSLDRLGANVLTF. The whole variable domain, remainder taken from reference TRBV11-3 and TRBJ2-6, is EAGVVQSPRYKIIEKKQPVAFWCNPISGHNTLYWYLQNLGQGPELLIRYENEEAVDDSQLPKDRFSAERLKGVDSTLKIQPAELGDSAVYLCASSLDRLGANVLTFGAGSRLTVL.

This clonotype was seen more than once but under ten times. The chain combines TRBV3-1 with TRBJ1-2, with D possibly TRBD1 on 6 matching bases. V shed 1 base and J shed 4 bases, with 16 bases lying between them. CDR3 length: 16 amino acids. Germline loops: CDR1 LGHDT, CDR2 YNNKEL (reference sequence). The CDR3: CASSQAGVRGTYGYTF. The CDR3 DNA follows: TGTGCCAGCAGCCAAGCGGGAGTCAGGGGAACCTATGGCTACACCTTC.

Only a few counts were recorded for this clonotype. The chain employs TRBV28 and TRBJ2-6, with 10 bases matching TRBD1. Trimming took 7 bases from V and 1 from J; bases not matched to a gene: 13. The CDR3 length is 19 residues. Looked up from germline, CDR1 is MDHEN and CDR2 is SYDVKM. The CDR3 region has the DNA TGTGCCAGCATGACAGGGGGCATAATAACCTCTTCTGGGGCCAACGTCCTGACTTTC. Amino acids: CASMTGGIITSSGANVLTF.

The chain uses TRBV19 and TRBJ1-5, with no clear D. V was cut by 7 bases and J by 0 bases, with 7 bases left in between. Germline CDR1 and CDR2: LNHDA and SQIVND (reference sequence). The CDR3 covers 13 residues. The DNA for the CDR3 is TGTGCCAGTACCTTCAATAGCAATCAGCCCCAGCATTTT. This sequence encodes CASTFNSNQPQHF.

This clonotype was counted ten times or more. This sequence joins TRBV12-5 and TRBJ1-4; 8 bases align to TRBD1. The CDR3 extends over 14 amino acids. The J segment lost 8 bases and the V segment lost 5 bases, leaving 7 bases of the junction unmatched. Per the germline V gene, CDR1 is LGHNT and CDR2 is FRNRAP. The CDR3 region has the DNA TGTGCTAGTGGTCCCGGACAGGGCAGAGAAAAACTGTTTTTT. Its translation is CASGPGQGREKLFF.

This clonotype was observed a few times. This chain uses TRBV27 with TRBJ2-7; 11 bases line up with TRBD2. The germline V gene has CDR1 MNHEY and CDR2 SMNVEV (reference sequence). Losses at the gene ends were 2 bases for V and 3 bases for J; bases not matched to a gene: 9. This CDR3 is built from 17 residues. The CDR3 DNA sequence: TGTGCCAGCAGTTTAACCCGCCGACTAGCGGGGTACTACGAGCAGTACTTC. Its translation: CASSLTRRLAGYYEQYF.

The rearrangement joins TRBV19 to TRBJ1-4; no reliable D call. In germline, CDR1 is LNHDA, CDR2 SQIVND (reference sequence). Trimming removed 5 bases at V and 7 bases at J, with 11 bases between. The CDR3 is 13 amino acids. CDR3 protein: CASSLQRGEKLFF. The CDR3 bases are TGTGCCAGTAGTTTACAGCGGGGTGAAAAACTGTTTTTT.

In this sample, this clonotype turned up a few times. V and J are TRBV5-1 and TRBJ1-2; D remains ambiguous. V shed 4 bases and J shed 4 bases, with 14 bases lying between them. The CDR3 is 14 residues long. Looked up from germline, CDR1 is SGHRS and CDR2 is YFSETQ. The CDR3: CASSTGDLRYGYTF. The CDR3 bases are TGCGCCAGCAGCACCGGTGACCTTCGCTATGGCTACACCTTC.

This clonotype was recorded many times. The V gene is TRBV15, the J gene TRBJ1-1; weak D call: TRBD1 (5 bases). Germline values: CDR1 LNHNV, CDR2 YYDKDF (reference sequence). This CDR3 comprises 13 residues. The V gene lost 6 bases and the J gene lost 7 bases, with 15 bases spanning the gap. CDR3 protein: CATRFSGQGEAFF. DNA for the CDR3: TGTGCCACCAGATTTTCGGGGCAGGGTGAAGCTTTCTTT.

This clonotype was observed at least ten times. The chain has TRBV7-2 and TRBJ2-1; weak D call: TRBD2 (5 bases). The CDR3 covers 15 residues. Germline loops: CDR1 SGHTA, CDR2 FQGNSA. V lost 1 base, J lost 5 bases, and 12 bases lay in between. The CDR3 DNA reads TGTGCCAGCAGCTTAGTACTCGAGCGGAACAATGAGCAGTTCTTC. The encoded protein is CASSLVLERNNEQFF.

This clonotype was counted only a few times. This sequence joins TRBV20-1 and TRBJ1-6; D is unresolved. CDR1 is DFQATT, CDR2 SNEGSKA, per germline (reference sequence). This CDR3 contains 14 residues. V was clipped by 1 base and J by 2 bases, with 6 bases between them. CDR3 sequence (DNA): TGCAGTGCTAGAGTGTCAGCCTATAATTCACCCCTCCACTTT. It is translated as CSARVSAYNSPLHF.

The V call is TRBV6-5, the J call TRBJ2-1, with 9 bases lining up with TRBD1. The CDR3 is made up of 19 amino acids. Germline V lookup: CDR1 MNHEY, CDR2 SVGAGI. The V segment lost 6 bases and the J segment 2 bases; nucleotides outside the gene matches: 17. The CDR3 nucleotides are TGTGCCAGCAGCCGCACTTTTTTACAGGGGGCCTCGCCCTACAATGAGCAGTTCTTC. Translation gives CASSRTFLQGASPYNEQFF.